A single sample is the source of the 10 T cell receptor beta chains below, sequenced in a study of a mutant IDH1 vaccine in newly diagnosed glioma. Antigens for these TCRs are unknown. Sample time point: week 11, during vaccination. Vaccine doses each comprised 300 ug of mutant IDH1 20-mer peptide, with topical imiquimod. Produced via immunoSEQ multiplex PCR; TCRdb's table is partial and in-frame only. The repertoire includes over 55,000 clones, less than 85% of them detected once, and roughly 3.6% sits in the top ten. This material consisted of PBMCs, taken from a glioma patient whose treatment included an IDH1 peptide vaccine. These TCRs come from a man younger than 40 with glioma.

The rearrangement joins TRBV4-1 to TRBJ1-5; D uncertain. V was clipped by 0 bases and J by 3 bases, with 12 bases between them. The CDR3 sequence is 16 residues long. Germline loops: CDR1 MGHRA, CDR2 YSYEKL. The DNA for the CDR3 is TGCGCCAGCAGCCAAGATCCCCGAGGCCTCAATCAGCCCCAGCATTTT. Its protein is CASSQDPRGLNQPQHF.

This clone was found a few times. CDR3 in amino acids: CASSPADRQGNQPQHF. CDR3 DNA: TGCGCCAGCAGCCCAGCCGACCGACAGGGGAATCAGCCCCAGCATTTT. The chain employs TRBV4-1 and TRBJ1-5; TRBD1 agrees at 8 bases. CDR3 length: 16 amino acids. Germline V gene sequence: CDR1 MGHRA, CDR2 YSYEKL. Unmatched junction bases numbered 9, after V lost 4 bases and J lost 4 bases.

V usage is TRBV27 and J usage is TRBJ2-7, with 9 bases that match TRBD2. CDR3 length equals 16 residues. Germline V lookup: CDR1 MNHEY, CDR2 SMNVEV (reference sequence). J was trimmed by 1 base and V by 5 bases; bases with no gene match: 9. The CDR3 reads CASSGRGSGGSYEQYF. The CDR3 DNA sequence: TGTGCCAGCAGTGGCCGGGGTAGCGGGGGTTCCTACGAGCAGTACTTC.

This chain connects TRBV28 to TRBJ1-2; D uncertain. The CDR3 contains 13 residues. Germline V CDR1 and CDR2: MDHEN, SYDVKM. V gave up 1 base and J gave up 3 bases, with 6 bases separating them. The CDR3 reads CASSLYQYYGYTF. The CDR3 nucleotides are TGTGCCAGCAGTTTATATCAGTACTATGGCTACACCTTC.

The chain couples TRBV7-2 to TRBJ2-3; 9 bases fit TRBD2. Trimming took 5 bases from V and 4 from J; bases not matched to a gene: 7. Germline V gene data show CDR1 as SGHTA and CDR2 as FQGNSA. The CDR3 has 15 amino acids. This CDR3 reads CASSPVGLAADTQYF. CDR3 coding DNA: TGTGCCAGCAGCCCAGTGGGACTAGCTGCAGATACGCAGTATTTT.

V is TRBV2 and J is TRBJ1-3; D unresolved. The CDR3 has 13 amino acids. In germline, CDR1 is SNHLY, CDR2 FYNNEI. V lost 10 bases and J lost 3, with 13 bases in between. The CDR3 DNA is TGTGCCAATCGTCGTTCCGGTGGAAACACCATATATTTT. Protein sequence: CANRRSGGNTIYF.

In DNA, the CDR3 is TGTGCCAGTAGTCCGGGACAGAACACTGAAGCTTTCTTT. This sequence encodes CASSPGQNTEAFF. The V gene is TRBV19, the J gene TRBJ1-1; TRBD1 is a possible D gene (6 bases). Looked up from germline, CDR1 is LNHDA and CDR2 is SQIVND (reference sequence). CDR3 length equals 13 residues. The V end was cut by 5 bases, the J end by 1 base, with 8 bases between.

The chain couples TRBV2 to TRBJ2-7; D is possibly TRBD2 (5 bases). The germline V and J ends were trimmed by 8 bases and 7 bases, with 12 bases remaining between them. The CDR3 consists of 11 residues. Germline loops: CDR1 SNHLY, CDR2 FYNNEI. The CDR3 DNA reads TGTGCCAGCGGAGGCAATTTAGAGCAGTACTTC. Its translation: CASGGNLEQYF.

This sequence joins TRBV6-5 and TRBJ2-7, with 7 bases identical to TRBD1. The ends lost 6 bases at V and 6 bases at J; junction bases unmatched: 11. CDR3 length: 14 residues. Germline lookup yields CDR1 MNHEY and CDR2 SVGAGI. The CDR3 DNA reads TGTGCCAGCAGCCCAAGGGACAGTGCTCTCGAGCAGTACTTC. Its translation: CASSPRDSALEQYF.

The chain couples TRBV6-5 to TRBJ1-5; D remains unclear. The CDR3 has 13 residues. Germline V lookup: CDR1 MNHEY, CDR2 SVGAGI. Trimming removed 2 bases at V and 5 bases at J, with 7 bases between. CDR3 in DNA: TGTGCCAGCAGTTACGGCGAATATCAGCCCCAGCATTTT. Translation: CASSYGEYQPQHF.